This note documents a single T cell receptor beta chain sequence. Its cognate antigen is unknown. Clinical symptoms, serum thyroxine, TRAb, thyroid ultrasound and orbital computed tomography formed the basis of diagnosis. The authors amplified TCR beta CDR3 regions, and they did so from RNA transcripts for repertoire sequencing. Second-round multiplex PCR came after a first-round RT-PCR that employed HTBI primers. In TCRdb, the multiplex PCR reads were re-called with MiXCR into one record per CDR3 protein. The sample carries about 500,000 distinct CDR3 sequences, under 45% recorded once. The data were taken from a study of Graves' ophthalmopathy and Graves' hyperthyroidism. General study findings and limits: Most expanded clonotypes from thyroid (those above 0.001 frequency) were also found in blood. Sensitivity of around 70% and specificity of approximately 72% were achieved by the model that predicted ophthalmopathy progression.

This CDR3 has 13 amino acids. Germline trimming cut 7 bases from V and 11 bases from J; bases unmatched to any gene: 9. Germline V CDR1 and CDR2: MGHDK, SYGVNS. The chain is built from TRBV25-1 and TRBJ1-2, with 11 nucleotides matching TRBD1. Sequencing used peripheral blood or thyroid tissue (not recorded which). This TCR was recovered from an adult man with Graves' hyperthyroidism. The chain's CDR3 is CASTRTGGGGYTF. CDR3 DNA: TGTGCCAGCACCCGGACAGGGGGCGGAGGGTACACCTTC.